The entry that follows covers one TCR beta chain sequence. The data originate from a study of blood T cell repertoires in COVID-19. Here immunoSEQ multiplex PCR was the method, and the copy in TCRdb shows in-frame clones only, minus some. The sample lists 55,000 to 75,000 clones; about 89% were seen once. J gave up 5 bases and V 3 bases, and 7 bases lay outside the gene matches. In germline, CDR1 is MNHEY, CDR2 SMNVEV (reference sequence). The CDR3 has 14 amino acids. This TCR was recovered from a man aged 45-60 years with active COVID-19. Sequencing was carried out using peripheral blood. This rearrangement joins TRBV27 to TRBJ2-7; 7 bases line up with TRBD2. The CDR3 protein is CASSLSGARHEQYF. The CDR3 coding sequence is TGTGCCAGCAGTTTGAGCGGGGCCCGCCACGAGCAGTACTTC.